This T cell receptor beta chain was sequenced for a study of T cell repertoires in cytomegalovirus infection. TCRdb itself ran the reads through MiXCR, one entry per CDR3 protein. Found here are hundreds of thousands of distinct CDR3 sequences, roughly 12% of them singletons; the top ten hold about 10%. The J segment lost 3 bases and the V segment lost 4 bases, leaving 7 bases of the junction unmatched. The CDR3 consists of 15 residues. Germline V gives CDR1 SGHRS, CDR2 YFSETQ. Sequencing was carried out using PBMCs. The V call is TRBV5-1, the J call TRBJ2-5; 9 nucleotides agree with TRBD2. The clonotype comes from a human donor in good health (CMV status not recorded). Some clones in this sample may be carry-over from other donors' samples. The CDR3 DNA is TGCGCCAGCAGCCACGATAGCGGGAGCGAAGAGACCCAGTACTTC. This gives the protein CASSHDSGSEETQYF.